Below, 26 T cell receptor beta chains from the same sample are listed, as sequenced in a study of identical twins. TCRdb analysed the 5' RACE reads with MiXCR anew, one entry per CDR3 protein. The sample carries hundreds of thousands of distinct CDR3 sequences, roughly 8.6% recorded once. These sequences were also reported in another study, on yellow fever vaccine responses in identical twins.

The sequencing input was memory (CD45RO+) T cells sorted from blood. The receptors were sampled from a woman aged 18-29 years in good health.

This chain uses TRBV6-1 with TRBJ2-2, with TRBD1 matching 8 bases. The CDR3 totals 17 residues. CDR1 and CDR2 from the germline V gene are MNHNS and SASEGT. The junction had 12 bases not matched to a gene; V was cut back by 5 bases and J by 4 bases. The chain's CDR3 is CASSLRAGGVFTGELFF. As DNA, the CDR3 is TGTGCCAGCAGTCTCCGGGCAGGGGGCGTCTTCACCGGGGAGCTGTTTTTT.

The V gene is TRBV20-1, the J gene TRBJ2-1, with D possibly being TRBD2 (6 bases). The CDR3 is 14 amino acids. Deletions cut 4 bases from V and 12 bases from J, with 22 bases between. Germline CDR1 reads DFQATT; CDR2 reads SNEGSKA (reference sequence). CDR3 DNA: TGCAGTGCTACGTCCCCGACTAGTCGTCCGGTGCAGTTCTTC. This encodes CSATSPTSRPVQFF.

This clonotype was seen a few times. The chain has TRBV25-1 and TRBJ1-2; weak D call: TRBD1 (6 bases). Germline CDR1 is MGHDK and CDR2 is SYGVNS. There are 13 residues in the CDR3. Trimming stripped 11 bases from V and 5 bases from J, with 18 bases between. The DNA of the CDR3 is TGTGCCGCCTCAGTAGGGGACAAATATGGCTACACCTTC. Translated: CAASVGDKYGYTF.

This clonotype was found many times. The genes are TRBV7-9 and TRBJ2-7; TRBD1 matches 11 bases. The germline V gene has CDR1 SEHNR and CDR2 FQNEAQ (reference sequence). J gave up 3 bases and V 4 bases, and 5 bases lay outside the gene matches. This CDR3 has 15 residues. CDR3 DNA: TGTGCCAGCAGCTCCCCCGGGACAGGGGGCTACGAGCAGTACTTC. Translating it yields CASSSPGTGGYEQYF. Full variable domain (missing parts from reference TRBV7-9 and TRBJ2-7): DTGVSQNPRHKITKRGQNVTFRCDPISEHNRLYWYRQTLGQGPEFLTYFQNEAQLEKSRLLSDRFSAERPKGSFSTLEIQRTEQGDSAMYLCASSSPGTGGYEQYFGPGTRLTVT.

This clonotype has a handful of counts. This rearrangement joins TRBV3-1 to TRBJ1-2; no reliable D call. The CDR3 extends over 11 amino acids. Trimming took off 1 base at V and 8 bases at J, with 5 bases between the two ends. CDR1 is LGHDT and CDR2 is YNNKEL in the germline V gene (reference sequence). The CDR3 loop reads CASSQGWGYTF. The CDR3 nucleotides read TGTGCCAGCAGCCAAGGTTGGGGCTACACCTTC.

The chain is built from TRBV7-2 and TRBJ2-2; D may be TRBD2 (5 bases). CDR3 length: 16 residues. V lost 3 bases, J lost 4 bases, and 15 bases lay in between. Germline CDR1 and CDR2: SGHTA and FQGNSA. The CDR3 DNA is TGTGCCAGCAGCTTCGGGCGGGCCGTCAGCACCGGGGAGCTGTTTTTT. Its protein is CASSFGRAVSTGELFF.

J is TRBJ2-1 and V is TRBV19, with 9 nucleotides matching TRBD2. In germline, CDR1 is LNHDA, CDR2 SQIVND (reference sequence). Trimming removed 7 bases from V and 3 bases from J; junction bases left unmatched: 4. There are 14 residues in the CDR3. The CDR3 coding sequence is TGTGCCAGTAACCTAGCGGGGTTCTACAATGAGCAGTTCTTC. It yields the protein CASNLAGFYNEQFF.

This clonotype was recorded many times. The V call is TRBV25-1, the J call TRBJ2-3, with TRBD2 identical over 9 bases. V shed 4 bases and J 6 bases; nucleotides not matched to a gene: 5. Germline V gene data show CDR1 as MGHDK and CDR2 as SYGVNS. CDR3 length: 14 amino acids. The CDR3 DNA reads as TGTGCCAGCAGTGGGGGACTAGCCTTGGATACGCAGTATTTT. Protein: CASSGGLALDTQYF.

This clonotype was counted between two and nine times. V and J are TRBV7-2 and TRBJ1-2, with D maybe TRBD1 (5 bases). Germline assignment: CDR1 SGHTA and CDR2 FQGNSA. Trimming took 3 bases from V and 3 from J, leaving 14 bases between them. CDR3 length equals 15 residues. The chain's CDR3 is CASSFLPTVDYGYTF. DNA for the CDR3: TGTGCCAGCAGCTTTTTGCCGACAGTCGACTATGGCTACACCTTC.

This clonotype came up many times. This rearrangement joins TRBV4-1 to TRBJ2-7, with D hard to call. Germline-derived CDR1 and CDR2 are MGHRA and YSYEKL. Between the trimmed V and J ends, which lost 1 base and 3 bases, there was a span of 7 bases. This CDR3 has 13 residues. CDR3 DNA sequence: TGCGCCAGCAGCCAAGGGCCCCACTACGAGCAGTACTTC. It translates to CASSQGPHYEQYF.

In this sample, this clonotype turned up a few times. This chain's CDR3 is CASSPGQGVGYTF. As DNA, the CDR3 is TGTGCCAGCTCACCGGGACAGGGTGTTGGCTACACCTTC. This chain joins TRBV18 and TRBJ1-2; 9 bases fit TRBD1. The V segment lost 3 bases and the J segment 7 bases; nucleotides outside the gene matches: 3. Germline lookup yields CDR1 KGHSH and CDR2 LQKENI. The CDR3 covers 13 residues.

This clonotype turned up a few times. The CDR3 loop reads CASSYRGVSGYDNEQFF. CDR3 DNA: TGTGCCAGCAGTTATCGGGGGGTTAGCGGGTATGACAATGAGCAGTTCTTC. The chain has TRBV6-2 or TRBV6-3 and TRBJ2-1; TRBD2 matches at 7 bases. CDR3 length: 17 residues. The germline CDR1 and CDR2 sequences are MNHEY and SVGEGT. Trimming removed 3 bases from V and 5 bases from J; junction bases left unmatched: 13.

This clonotype turned up a few times. The chain carries TRBV10-3 and TRBJ2-7; the match to TRBD1 covers 7 bases. Germline V CDR1 and CDR2: ENHRY, SYGVKD. The CDR3 length is 12 residues. The V gene end was trimmed by 10 bases and the J gene end by 1 base; junction bases not matched to a gene: 4. The CDR3 region is CATSQGSYEQYV. CDR3 DNA: TGTGCCACCTCACAGGGGTCCTACGAGCAGTACGTC.

This rearrangement joins TRBV6-2 or TRBV6-3 to TRBJ2-2, with D uncertain. In germline, CDR1 is MNHEY, CDR2 SVGEGT. Trimming took 6 bases from V and 3 from J, leaving 8 bases between them. The CDR3 extends over 13 amino acids. CDR3 residues: CASSHSYTGELFF. CDR3 nucleotides: TGTGCCAGCAGCCATTCCTACACCGGGGAGCTGTTTTTT.

This clonotype was recorded many times. The chain recombines TRBV5-1 with TRBJ2-1; possible D gene TRBD1, 5 bases. The CDR3 covers 13 residues. Trimming cost V 7 bases and J 4 bases, with 12 bases left between them. CDR1 is SGHRS and CDR2 is YFSETQ in the germline V gene. CDR3 bases: TGCGCCAGCCGTCCAGGGTATTACAATGAGCAGTTCTTC. Its translation is CASRPGYYNEQFF.

This clonotype was picked up many times. The chain couples TRBV28 to TRBJ1-6, with D perhaps matching TRBD1 (5 bases). Germline CDR1 reads MDHEN; CDR2 reads SYDVKM. This CDR3 comprises 15 residues. V lost 7 bases to trimming and J lost 7 bases, with 17 bases between them. The CDR3 protein is CASTQGVGGNSPLHF. The CDR3 DNA is TGTGCCAGCACCCAAGGGGTGGGAGGCAATTCACCCCTCCACTTT. The full variable domain, in which reference TRBV28 and TRBJ1-6 provide the parts outside the CDR3, is DVKVTQSSRYLVKRTGEKVFLECVQDMDHENMFWYRQDPGLGLRLIYFSYDVKMKEKGDIPEGYSVSREKKERFSLILESASTNQTSMYLCASTQGVGGNSPLHFGNGTRLTVT.

The chain links TRBV12-3 or TRBV12-4 to TRBJ2-1, with D perhaps TRBD2 (5 bases). Trimming removed 5 bases from V and 0 bases from J, with 8 bases in between. The CDR3 has 14 amino acids. This CDR3 is CASSPEASYNEQFF. CDR3 in DNA: TGTGCCAGCAGTCCGGAGGCCTCCTACAATGAGCAGTTCTTC.

This clonotype was counted only a few times. The rearrangement links TRBV6-1 to TRBJ2-5; tentative D call: TRBD1 (6 bases). CDR3 length equals 14 residues. The V gene's germline CDR1 is MNHNS and CDR2 SASEGT. Trimming took 5 bases from V and 4 from J, leaving 14 bases between them. The CDR3 protein is CASSILTGLETQYF. Written as DNA, the CDR3 is TGTGCCAGCAGTATCTTGACAGGTTTAGAGACCCAGTACTTC.

The CDR3 loop is CASRPDRENYEQYF. The CDR3 coding sequence is TGCGCCAGCAGGCCCGACAGGGAGAACTACGAGCAGTACTTC. The chain uses TRBV5-1 and TRBJ2-7; 7 nucleotides agree with TRBD1. Germline lookup yields CDR1 SGHRS and CDR2 YFSETQ. This CDR3 comprises 14 residues. V dropped 5 bases and J dropped 3; count of bases not matched to a gene: 8.

This clonotype was seen many times. The chain joins TRBV24-1 to TRBJ2-1, with TRBD2 identical over 7 bases. Per the germline V gene, CDR1 is KGHDR and CDR2 is SFDVKD. V was clipped by 3 bases and J by 5 bases; unmatched bases: 9. This CDR3 is built from 16 residues. CDR3 sequence (DNA): TGTGCCACCAGTGATAGCGGGACCCCAACCCACAATGAGCAGTTCTTC. It encodes CATSDSGTPTHNEQFF.

This clonotype came up many times. The rearrangement links TRBV12-3 or TRBV12-4 to TRBJ1-3; D remains unclear. CDR3 length equals 13 residues. With 3 bases removed from V and 4 bases from J, the gap between germline ends came to 7 bases. The CDR3 protein is CASSFWEGNTIYF. The CDR3 nucleotides read TGTGCCAGCAGTTTTTGGGAAGGAAACACCATATATTTT.

This clonotype was seen a few times. This chain connects TRBV7-8 to TRBJ2-2, with TRBD2 as a possible D gene (5 bases). The CDR3 loop spans 14 amino acids. Germline CDR1 and CDR2: SGHVS and FQNEAQ. V was shortened by 8 bases and J by 5 bases, with 15 bases between the two germline ends. CDR3 coding DNA: TGTGCCAGCGGGTTACTAGGACTTACCGGGGAGCTGTTTTTT. The encoded protein is CASGLLGLTGELFF.

This clonotype was recorded only once. It may be a read error: a sequence one base away is much more abundant. The V call is TRBV6-6, the J call TRBJ2-1; D remains ambiguous. There are 12 residues in the CDR3. Germline loops: CDR1 MNHNY, CDR2 SVGAGI (reference sequence). The chain's CDR3 is CASSPGYGEQLF. Here the CDR3 DNA reads TGTGCCAGCAGTCCCGGTTACGGTGAGCAGCTCTTC.

This clonotype appeared a few times. The V gene is TRBV6-1, the J gene TRBJ2-7; 11 bases are a match to TRBD2. CDR1 and CDR2 (germline): MNHNS, SASEGT. The trim removed 6 bases at V and 6 bases at J, leaving 10 bases unmatched. This CDR3 contains 15 residues. The CDR3 loop reads CASRLLAGGSGEQYV. DNA of the CDR3: TGTGCCAGCAGGCTGCTAGCGGGGGGCTCCGGCGAGCAGTACGTC.

This clonotype was observed a few times. V is TRBV5-1 and J is TRBJ1-1; D might be TRBD1 (6 bases). V lost 5 bases and J lost 5, with 16 bases in between. The V gene's germline CDR1 is SGHRS and CDR2 YFSETQ. The CDR3 contains 14 residues. The CDR3 spells CASRGVDSGTEAFF. As DNA, the CDR3 is TGCGCCAGCAGGGGAGTGGACAGTGGGACTGAAGCTTTCTTT.

The sample holds many counts of this clonotype. V gene TRBV25-1 combines with J gene TRBJ1-3; D gene ambiguous. The CDR3 is 16 residues long. From germline, CDR1 is MGHDK and CDR2 SYGVNS. Trimming removed 1 base from V and 0 bases from J, with 10 bases in between. The CDR3 DNA follows: TGTGCCAGCAGTGAATTAAACAGTAGCTCTGGAAACACCATATATTTT. Encoded protein: CASSELNSSSGNTIYF.